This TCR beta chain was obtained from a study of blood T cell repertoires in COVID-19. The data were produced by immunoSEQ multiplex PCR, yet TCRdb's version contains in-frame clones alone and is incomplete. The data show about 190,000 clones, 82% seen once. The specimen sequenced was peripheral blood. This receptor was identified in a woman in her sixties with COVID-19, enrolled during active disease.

The CDR3 region is CASSLAGLGSYNEQFF. CDR3 coding DNA: TGTGCCAGCAGCTTAGCCGGGCTAGGGAGCTACAATGAGCAGTTCTTC. The chain employs TRBV13 and TRBJ2-1; maybe TRBD2 (5 bases). The CDR3 consists of 16 residues. Germline V gene sequence: CDR1 PRHDT, CDR2 FYEKMQ (reference sequence). V was cut by 1 base and J by 3 bases, with 13 bases left in between.